One sample yielded the 9 T cell receptor beta chains listed below, sequenced in a study of OX40 agonist ivuxolimab in advanced cancers. Using immunoSEQ multiplex PCR, the repertoire was profiled, and TCRdb retains in-frame clones only, with some absent. Of approximately 50,000 clones in the sample, roughly 80% were seen once. Specimen: CD4+ or CD8+ T cells sorted from blood, collected in a trial of the OX40 agonist ivuxolimab. The receptor set was obtained from an adult with an advanced solid tumor such as melanoma, head and neck, liver or kidney cancer.

In its sample, this clone was seen once. This chain links TRBV2 with TRBJ2-3; 9 positions agree with TRBD1. The CDR3 runs 15 residues. V was pared by 2 bases and J by 3 bases, with 3 bases of the junction left unmatched. Germline V CDR1 and CDR2: SNHLY, FYNNEI. This CDR3 is CASSETGGETDTQYF. The CDR3 nucleotides are TGTGCCAGCAGTGAAACAGGGGGCGAAACAGATACGCAGTATTTT.

The chain is built from TRBV9 and TRBJ2-3, with TRBD2 matching 8 bases. Trimming took 2 bases from V and 2 from J; bases not matched to a gene: 7. The germline V gene encodes CDR1 SGDLS and CDR2 YYNGEE. The CDR3 spans 16 residues. The DNA for the CDR3 is TGTGCCAGCAGCGTTGCAGGCGGGGGGCCCACAGATACGCAGTATTTT. Protein product: CASSVAGGGPTDTQYF.

The rearrangement links TRBV27 to TRBJ2-7; 7 bases are shared with TRBD1. Trimming at V came to 4 bases and at J to 5 bases, leaving 17 bases not matched to a gene. This CDR3 comprises 17 residues. Per germline, CDR1 MNHEY and CDR2 SMNVEV (reference sequence). The CDR3 loop reads CASSSLIRGRAPNEQYF. CDR3 nucleotide sequence: TGTGCCAGCAGTTCGCTGATTAGGGGGCGGGCCCCCAACGAGCAGTACTTC.

This chain joins TRBV5-1 and TRBJ2-7, with 10 nucleotides matching TRBD2. The V and J ends lost 0 bases and 2 bases, in that order; junction bases with no gene match: 5. Germline lookup yields CDR1 SGHRS and CDR2 YFSETQ. The CDR3 extends over 16 amino acids. CDR3: CASSLGGGLAAYEQYF. The CDR3 DNA follows: TGCGCCAGCAGCTTGGGGGGAGGACTAGCGGCCTACGAGCAGTACTTC.

The V gene is TRBV5-5, the J gene TRBJ1-4, with TRBD1 matching 7 bases. The CDR3 contains 14 residues. The trim removed 3 bases at V and 5 bases at J, leaving 4 bases unmatched. CDR1 is SGHKS, CDR2 YYEKEE, per germline (reference sequence). The CDR3 DNA sequence: TGTGCCAGCAGCTCGACAGGGTGGAATGAAAAACTGTTTTTT. This sequence encodes CASSSTGWNEKLFF.

The chain uses TRBV5-5 and TRBJ1-6, with D tentatively TRBD1 (6 bases). V dropped 0 bases and J dropped 2 bases, with 9 bases sitting between them. The CDR3 runs 16 residues. Germline V gene sequence: CDR1 SGHKS, CDR2 YYEKEE (reference sequence). The CDR3 sequence is CASSLGQGTYNSPLHF. CDR3 in DNA: TGTGCCAGCAGCTTGGGCCAGGGGACCTATAATTCACCCCTCCACTTT.

The CDR3 DNA reads TGTGCCAGCTCACCCGGACGGAGCAATCAGCCCCAGCATTTT. Protein sequence: CASSPGRSNQPQHF. The chain carries TRBV18 and TRBJ1-5; D ambiguous. V lost 3 bases to trimming and J lost 1 base, with 7 bases between them. Germline-derived CDR1 and CDR2 are KGHSH and LQKENI. The CDR3 has 14 amino acids. The full variable domain, rest sourced from reference TRBV18 and TRBJ1-5, is NAGVMQNPRHLVRRRGQEARLRCSPMKGHSHVYWYRQLPEEGLKFMVYLQKENIIDESGMPKERFSAEFPKEGPSILRIQQVVRGDSAAYFCASSPGRSNQPQHFGDGTRLSIL.

The chain is built from TRBV15 and TRBJ2-5; 7 bases agree with TRBD1. CDR1 LNHNV and CDR2 YYDKDF come from the germline V gene (reference sequence). The CDR3 is made up of 13 amino acids. Trimming took 9 bases from V and 0 from J; bases not matched to a gene: 4. CDR3 DNA sequence: TGTGCCACTACAGGGGCCAACCAAGAGACCCAGTACTTC. Residues: CATTGANQETQYF. The whole variable domain, filled in from reference TRBV15 and TRBJ2-5, reads DAMVIQNPRYQVTQFGKPVTLSCSQTLNHNVMYWYQQKSSQAPKLLFHYYDKDFNNEADTPDNFQSRRPNTSFCFLDIRSPGLGDTAMYLCATTGANQETQYFGPGTRLLVL.

This clone was observed a few times. This chain links TRBV6-4 with TRBJ1-1; the match to TRBD1 covers 7 bases. Germline V gene data show CDR1 as MRHNA and CDR2 as SNTAGT. The trim removed 6 bases at V and 1 base at J, leaving 2 bases unmatched. This CDR3 is 13 amino acids long. Here the CDR3 reads CASRRQGNTEAFF. The DNA of the CDR3 is TGTGCCAGCAGAAGACAGGGGAACACTGAAGCTTTCTTT.